Included here is one T cell receptor beta chain sequence, with context. Its cognate antigen is unknown. With 0 bases removed from V and 9 bases from J, the gap between germline ends came to 12 bases. Per the germline V gene, CDR1 is MGHRA and CDR2 is YSYEKL. The CDR3 contains 14 residues. TCRdb reprocessed the reads with MiXCR, giving one entry per CDR3 protein. The sample lists some 940,000 distinct CDR3 sequences; about 33% were seen once. The sample comes from a study of T cell repertoires in cytomegalovirus infection. This specimen consisted of cultured CD8+ T cells from PBMCs, obtained from culture after CMV antigen stimulation. The TCR was taken from a human donor in good health (CMV status not recorded). Some clones in this sample may be carry-over from other donors' samples. The chain employs TRBV4-1 and TRBJ2-1; tentatively, D is TRBD2 (5 bases). The CDR3 protein is CASSQDWGASEQFF. The CDR3 DNA reads TGCGCCAGCAGCCAAGATTGGGGAGCGTCTGAGCAGTTCTTC.